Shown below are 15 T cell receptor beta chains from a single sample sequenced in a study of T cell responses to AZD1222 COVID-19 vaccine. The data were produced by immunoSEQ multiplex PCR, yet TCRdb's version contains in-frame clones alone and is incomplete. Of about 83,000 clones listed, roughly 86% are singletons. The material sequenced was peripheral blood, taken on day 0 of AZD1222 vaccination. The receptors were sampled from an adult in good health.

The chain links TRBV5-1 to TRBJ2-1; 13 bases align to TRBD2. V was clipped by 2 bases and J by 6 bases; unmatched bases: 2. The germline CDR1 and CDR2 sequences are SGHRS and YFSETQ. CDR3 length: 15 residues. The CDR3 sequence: CASSFGLAGANEQFF. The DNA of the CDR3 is TGCGCCAGCAGCTTCGGACTAGCGGGGGCCAATGAGCAGTTCTTC.

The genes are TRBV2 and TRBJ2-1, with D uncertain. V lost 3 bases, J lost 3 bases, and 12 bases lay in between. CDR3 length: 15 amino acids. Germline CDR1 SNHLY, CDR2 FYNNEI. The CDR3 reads CASSDFTHNYNEQFF. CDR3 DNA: TGTGCCAGCAGTGACTTCACACACAACTACAATGAGCAGTTCTTC.

The CDR3 DNA reads as TGTGCCAGCAGCTTGAGAGCGGGCCTCCAAGAGACCCAGTACTTC. Residues: CASSLRAGLQETQYF. The chain couples TRBV11-2 to TRBJ2-5; a possible D gene is TRBD2 (6 bases). The CDR3 has 15 amino acids. Germline V gene lookup returns CDR1 SGHAT and CDR2 FQNNGV. The germline V and J ends were trimmed by 3 bases and 1 base, with 12 bases remaining between them.

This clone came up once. The DNA of the CDR3 is TGTGCCAGCAACCATGGGGTGAACACTGAAGCTTTCTTT. Amino acids: CASNHGVNTEAFF. The chain combines TRBV12-3 or TRBV12-4 with TRBJ1-1; no clear D. This CDR3 spans 13 amino acids. V lost 7 bases, J lost 0 bases, and 9 bases lay in between.

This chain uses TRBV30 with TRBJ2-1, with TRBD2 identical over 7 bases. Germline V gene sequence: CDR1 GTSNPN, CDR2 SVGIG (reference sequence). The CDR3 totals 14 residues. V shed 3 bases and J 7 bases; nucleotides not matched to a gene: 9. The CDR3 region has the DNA TGTGCCTGGAGGGGAGCGGGAAAGATAAATGAGCAGTTCTTC. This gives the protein CAWRGAGKINEQFF.

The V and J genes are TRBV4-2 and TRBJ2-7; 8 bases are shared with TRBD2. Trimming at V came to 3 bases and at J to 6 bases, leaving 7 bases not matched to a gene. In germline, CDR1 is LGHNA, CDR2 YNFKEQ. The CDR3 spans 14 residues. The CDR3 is CASSQLGLAGEQYF. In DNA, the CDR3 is TGTGCCAGCAGCCAGCTAGGACTAGCTGGCGAGCAGTACTTC.

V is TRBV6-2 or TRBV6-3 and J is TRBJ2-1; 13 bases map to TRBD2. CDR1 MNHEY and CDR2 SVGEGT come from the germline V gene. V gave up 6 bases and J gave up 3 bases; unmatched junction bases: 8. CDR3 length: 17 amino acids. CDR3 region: CASSNRTSGSHYNEQFF. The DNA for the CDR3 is TGTGCCAGCAGCAACAGGACTAGCGGGAGCCACTACAATGAGCAGTTCTTC.

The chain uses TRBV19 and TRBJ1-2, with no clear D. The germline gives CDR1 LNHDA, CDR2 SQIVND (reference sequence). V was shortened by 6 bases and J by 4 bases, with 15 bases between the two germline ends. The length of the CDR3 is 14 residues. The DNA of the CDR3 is TGTGCCAGTAGGCCCGGGCTGGGCGGCTATGGCTACACCTTC. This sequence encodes CASRPGLGGYGYTF.

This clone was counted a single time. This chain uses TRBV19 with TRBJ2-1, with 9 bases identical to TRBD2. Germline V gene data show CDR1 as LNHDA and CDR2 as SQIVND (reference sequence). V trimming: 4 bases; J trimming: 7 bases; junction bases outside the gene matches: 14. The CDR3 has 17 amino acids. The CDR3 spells CASSNLETGTSMNEQFF. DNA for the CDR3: TGTGCCAGTAGTAACTTGGAGACCGGGACTAGCATGAATGAGCAGTTCTTC.

The CDR3 DNA follows: TGTGCCAGCAGTCTCGACACACCGAACACCGGGGAGCTGTTTTTT. Its translation: CASSLDTPNTGELFF. The chain carries TRBV28 and TRBJ2-2; no clear D. Germline CDR1 reads MDHEN; CDR2 reads SYDVKM. Trimming shortened V by 5 bases and J by 0 bases, and 10 bases separated the two germline ends. The CDR3 covers 15 residues.

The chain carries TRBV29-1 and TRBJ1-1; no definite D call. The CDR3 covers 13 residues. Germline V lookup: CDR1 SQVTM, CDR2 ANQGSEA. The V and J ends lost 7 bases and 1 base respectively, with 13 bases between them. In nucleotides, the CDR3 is TGCAGCGCCGAGGAACATTCGAACACTGAAGCTTTCTTT. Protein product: CSAEEHSNTEAFF.

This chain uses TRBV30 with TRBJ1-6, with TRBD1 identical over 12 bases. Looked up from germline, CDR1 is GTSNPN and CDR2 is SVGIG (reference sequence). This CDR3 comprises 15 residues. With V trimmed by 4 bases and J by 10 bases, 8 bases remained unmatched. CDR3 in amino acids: CAWTPGQGARSPLHF. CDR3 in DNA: TGTGCCTGGACCCCGGGACAGGGGGCAAGGTCACCCCTCCACTTT.

The CDR3, as DNA: TGTGCCATCAGAGACAGCTCCTACAATGAGCAGTTCTTC. This codes for CAIRDSSYNEQFF. The genes are TRBV10-3 and TRBJ2-1; tentative D call: TRBD1 (5 bases). V lost 6 bases to trimming and J lost 0 bases, with 6 bases between them. This CDR3 contains 13 residues. From germline, CDR1 is ENHRY and CDR2 SYGVKD.

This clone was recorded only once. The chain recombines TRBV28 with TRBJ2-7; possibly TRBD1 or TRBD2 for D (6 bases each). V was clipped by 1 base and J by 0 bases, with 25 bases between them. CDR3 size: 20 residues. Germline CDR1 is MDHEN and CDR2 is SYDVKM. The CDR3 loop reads CASSLSVGRIRTDTSYEQYF. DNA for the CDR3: TGTGCCAGCAGTTTATCGGTTGGGAGGATCCGGACAGACACCTCCTACGAGCAGTACTTC.

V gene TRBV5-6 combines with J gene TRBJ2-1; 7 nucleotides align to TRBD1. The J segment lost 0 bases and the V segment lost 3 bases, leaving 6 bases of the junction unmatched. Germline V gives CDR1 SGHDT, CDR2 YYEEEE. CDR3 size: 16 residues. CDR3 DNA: TGTGCCAGCAGCTCTGAAGGGACAGTCTCCTACAATGAGCAGTTCTTC. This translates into CASSSEGTVSYNEQFF.